The clone carrying this TCR beta chain was counted a single time. Its antigen is currently unknown. The table came from immunoSEQ multiplex PCR; TCRdb's copy has only in-frame clones and leaves some out. Of around 100,000 clones listed, approximately 74% are singletons. Trimming stripped 6 bases from V and 8 bases from J, with 10 bases between. CDR3 size: 11 residues. Germline V gene data show CDR1 as MNHNS and CDR2 as SASEGT. The sample belongs to a study of radiotherapy plus CTLA-4 blockade in lung cancer. For the study at large: Overall, around 18% of patients showed an objective response, while about 29% attained disease control. Study outcomes and limitations: Reported findings show early blood T cell clone dynamics, with interferon-beta, best predicted response. In blood, tumor-derived TCR clones expanded after radiotherapy plus ipilimumab.

Focal radiation and CTLA-4 blockade (ipilimumab) were tested in chemo-refractory metastatic non-small-cell lung cancer patients. The chain carries TRBV6-1 and TRBJ1-2; D is perhaps TRBD1 (5 bases). Sequences were derived from peripheral blood, sampled from a patient treated with radiotherapy plus ipilimumab. This receptor was identified in a human donor with non-small cell lung cancer who had a partial response to radiotherapy plus ipilimumab. Some clones in this sample may be carry-over from other donors' samples. The CDR3: CASRKGYGYTF. The CDR3 region has the DNA TGTGCCAGCAGAAAGGGGTACGGCTACACCTTC.